The 32 T cell receptor beta chains reported below all come from one sample, sequenced in a study of blood T cell repertoires in COVID-19. Assay used: immunoSEQ multiplex PCR; TCRdb lists only in-frame clones, some missing. The table shows roughly 350,000 clones, with 88% occurring only once. The specimen sequenced was peripheral blood. The origin of the receptors is a woman between 70 and 85 years old with COVID-19, enrolled during active disease.

This rearrangement joins TRBV4-3 to TRBJ1-6; D unresolved. Germline V gene lookup returns CDR1 LGHNA and CDR2 YSLEER. The V gene lost 1 base and the J gene lost 8 bases, with 9 bases spanning the gap. This CDR3 comprises 14 residues. The CDR3: CASSQVLRDSPLHF. CDR3 DNA: TGCGCCAGCAGCCAAGTACTGAGGGATTCACCCCTCCACTTT.

The count of this clone is one. In nucleotides, the CDR3 is TGTGCCAGCAGTCCCGGGACTAGCGGGGGAATGAAGTTCTTC. Its protein product is CASSPGTSGGMKFF. V and J are TRBV7-9 and TRBJ2-1; 14 nucleotides align to TRBD2. V trimming: 6 bases; J trimming: 14 bases; junction bases outside the gene matches: 9. CDR1 SEHNR and CDR2 FQNEAQ come from the germline V gene (reference sequence). This CDR3 comprises 14 residues.

V gene TRBV27 combines with J gene TRBJ2-3; no clear D gene. CDR3 size: 15 residues. V was cut by 0 bases and J by 1 base, with 8 bases left in between. In germline, CDR1 is MNHEY, CDR2 SMNVEV (reference sequence). CDR3 DNA: TGTGCCAGCAGTTTATCCCCTAGTGGCACAGATACGCAGTATTTT. It specifies CASSLSPSGTDTQYF.

This clone was detected once. The rearrangement links TRBV11-2 to TRBJ2-1; tentatively, D is TRBD2 (7 bases). The CDR3 has 18 residues. In germline, CDR1 is SGHAT, CDR2 FQNNGV. Trimming took 2 bases from V and 8 from J, leaving 25 bases between them. The CDR3 reads CASSLRFPAGLGGHEQFF. CDR3 DNA sequence: TGTGCCAGCAGCTTAAGATTTCCAGCGGGGCTGGGGGGCCATGAGCAGTTCTTC.

This rearrangement joins TRBV9 to TRBJ2-3, with TRBD2 matching 8 bases. With 3 bases clipped from V and 0 bases from J, the junction kept 9 bases outside the gene matches. CDR3 length equals 17 residues. Germline-derived CDR1 and CDR2 are SGDLS and YYNGEE. The CDR3 bases are TGTGCCAGCAGCGGGGAGGGACTAGTCGCGAGCACAGATACGCAGTATTTT. Its translation is CASSGEGLVASTDTQYF.

The chain combines TRBV3-1 (or the pseudogene TRBV3-2) with TRBJ2-3, with D possibly TRBD2 on 7 matching bases. The V gene's germline CDR1 is LGHDT and CDR2 YNNKEL (reference sequence). This CDR3 has 18 residues. Deletions cut 0 bases from V and 1 base from J, with 17 bases between. For the CDR3, the DNA is TGTGCCAGCAGCCAAGAAGGTGGTGGGGGGGCTGGCACAGATACGCAGTATTTT. Translation: CASSQEGGGGAGTDTQYF.

The chain employs TRBV27 and TRBJ1-1, with a weak D call TRBD1 (5 bases). This CDR3 is 13 amino acids long. Between the trimmed V and J ends, which lost 7 bases and 2 bases, there was a span of 11 bases. Germline-derived CDR1 and CDR2 are MNHEY and SMNVEV (reference sequence). CDR3 sequence: CASKWGVNTEAFF. CDR3 in DNA: TGTGCCAGCAAATGGGGGGTAAACACTGAAGCTTTCTTT.

The V gene is TRBV25-1, the J gene TRBJ2-3, with D hard to call. The CDR3 is 14 residues long. Trimming removed 0 bases from V and 4 bases from J, with 8 bases in between. In germline, CDR1 is MGHDK, CDR2 SYGVNS. The CDR3 is CASSEYSLPDTQYF. The CDR3 DNA reads TGTGCCAGCAGTGAATATTCCCTCCCAGATACGCAGTATTTT.

The chain joins TRBV6-5 to TRBJ1-2; D not resolved. The CDR3 has 12 amino acids. Germline assignment: CDR1 MNHEY and CDR2 SVGAGI. V was pared by 7 bases and J by 4 bases, with 10 bases between. CDR3: CASKSSGYGYTF. The CDR3 DNA reads TGTGCCAGCAAGTCTTCGGGCTATGGCTACACCTTC.

The chain joins TRBV29-1 to TRBJ1-4; D perhaps matches TRBD1 (6 bases). V was cut by 6 bases and J by 3 bases, with 11 bases left in between. Looked up from germline, CDR1 is SQVTM and CDR2 is ANQGSEA. This CDR3 contains 13 residues. The CDR3 nucleotides are TGCAGCGTACCGGGACATGCTAATGAAAAACTGTTTTTT. This encodes CSVPGHANEKLFF.

The V and J genes are TRBV18 and TRBJ1-2; 8 nucleotides line up with TRBD1. The germline CDR1 and CDR2 sequences are KGHSH and LQKENI. This CDR3 has 15 residues. Unmatched junction bases numbered 6, after V lost 0 bases and J lost 6 bases. The CDR3 loop is CASSPPGRGRDGYTF. CDR3 coding DNA: TGTGCCAGCTCACCACCGGGCAGGGGGCGCGATGGCTACACCTTC.

Concerning this clone: Other nucleotide sequences in the sample specify the same CDR3. The gene calls are TRBV5-1 and TRBJ1-1; 7 nucleotides line up with TRBD1. CDR3 length: 14 residues. Germline V lookup: CDR1 SGHRS, CDR2 YFSETQ. V shed 1 base and J 1 base; nucleotides not matched to a gene: 1. CDR3: CASSLTGANTEAFF. The CDR3 DNA reads TGCGCCAGCAGCTTGACAGGGGCGAACACTGAAGCTTTCTTT.

This clone was recorded a few times. The rearrangement links TRBV19 to TRBJ1-2; possible D gene TRBD1, 6 bases. Trimming took 9 bases from V and 8 from J, leaving 22 bases between them. The CDR3 runs to 14 residues. Germline V CDR1 and CDR2: LNHDA, SQIVND (reference sequence). CDR3 sequence reads: CASGRGVGELGYTF. DNA of the CDR3: TGTGCCAGCGGCAGGGGCGTGGGGGAATTAGGCTACACCTTC.

This chain connects TRBV7-8 to TRBJ1-4, with 7 bases matching TRBD1. The CDR3 has 13 amino acids. Germline V gene data show CDR1 as SGHVS and CDR2 as FQNEAQ. The V and J ends lost 5 bases and 7 bases, in that order; junction bases with no gene match: 4. This chain's CDR3 is CASSPGTVEKLFF. DNA of the CDR3: TGTGCCAGCAGCCCTGGGACAGTTGAAAAACTGTTTTTT.

This chain uses TRBV9 with TRBJ1-2; 8 bases match TRBD1. Looked up from germline, CDR1 is SGDLS and CDR2 is YYNGEE. CDR3 size: 17 residues. J was trimmed by 0 bases and V by 4 bases; bases with no gene match: 11. This CDR3 reads CASSPFQGADSNYGYTF. Here the CDR3 DNA reads TGTGCCAGCAGCCCTTTCCAGGGGGCCGACTCTAACTATGGCTACACCTTC.

The rearrangement uses TRBV20-1 and TRBJ1-1, with a tentative D call TRBD1 (5 bases). Germline CDR1 reads DFQATT; CDR2 reads SNEGSKA (reference sequence). The CDR3 covers 13 residues. Deletions cut 3 bases from V and 1 base from J, with 9 bases between. The CDR3, as DNA: TGCAGTGCTAGTGGGACTCAGAACACTGAAGCTTTCTTT. Protein product: CSASGTQNTEAFF.

This chain joins TRBV10-3 and TRBJ1-4; weak D call: TRBD1 (5 bases). V gave up 0 bases and J gave up 3 bases, with 11 bases separating them. The germline V gene has CDR1 ENHRY and CDR2 SYGVKD. The CDR3 runs 16 residues. The CDR3 sequence is CAISESGEAANEKLFF. As DNA, the CDR3 is TGTGCCATCAGTGAGTCGGGGGAGGCGGCTAATGAAAAACTGTTTTTT.

The chain carries TRBV7-9 and TRBJ2-5; 10 positions match TRBD2. Germline-derived CDR1 and CDR2 are SEHNR and FQNEAQ (reference sequence). The CDR3 runs 16 residues. Trimming removed 5 bases from V and 5 bases from J; junction bases left unmatched: 11. CDR3 coding DNA: TGTGCCAGCAGCATTCTAGCGGGGGCCTTCGGGGAGACCCAGTACTTC. It translates to CASSILAGAFGETQYF.

This chain connects TRBV4-1 to TRBJ1-2, with 7 bases fitting TRBD1. V was pared by 0 bases and J by 10 bases, with 5 bases of the junction left unmatched. The CDR3 sequence is 13 residues long. The germline V gene has CDR1 MGHRA and CDR2 YSYEKL. This CDR3 reads CASSQDPQGFYTF. The DNA of the CDR3 is TGCGCCAGCAGCCAAGATCCACAGGGGTTCTACACCTTC.

This clone was detected only a few times. V gene TRBV7-2 combines with J gene TRBJ1-2; TRBD1 might be the D (6 bases). This CDR3 has 14 residues. Germline loops: CDR1 SGHTA, CDR2 FQGNSA. V was trimmed by 5 bases and J by 0 bases, leaving 10 bases between them. The CDR3 region is CASSTRQANYGYTF. The DNA for the CDR3 is TGTGCCAGCAGCACCAGACAGGCTAACTATGGCTACACCTTC.

The V call is TRBV12-3 or TRBV12-4, the J call TRBJ2-1; the D gene is possibly TRBD2 (5 bases). This CDR3 spans 13 amino acids. V gave up 2 bases and J gave up 12 bases, with 14 bases separating them. This CDR3 reads CASSLKGLSTQFF. Written as DNA, the CDR3 is TGTGCCAGCAGTTTAAAAGGACTCAGCACGCAGTTCTTC.

The V call is TRBV5-1, the J call TRBJ1-2; a possible D gene is TRBD1 (5 bases). Deletions cut 5 bases from V and 4 bases from J, with 15 bases between. Germline V gives CDR1 SGHRS, CDR2 YFSETQ. The CDR3 covers 14 residues. CDR3 residues: CASSEKVGPYGYTF. CDR3 in DNA: TGCGCCAGCAGTGAGAAGGTGGGGCCCTATGGCTACACCTTC.

The chain has TRBV27 and TRBJ1-5; the match to TRBD1 covers 9 bases. Germline V gene lookup returns CDR1 MNHEY and CDR2 SMNVEV (reference sequence). J gave up 8 bases and V 2 bases, and 7 bases lay outside the gene matches. This CDR3 contains 15 residues. CDR3 in amino acids: CASSLTGQGMKPQHF. Written as DNA, the CDR3 is TGTGCCAGCAGTTTAACCGGACAGGGGATGAAGCCCCAGCATTTT.

This clone has a single count. This chain connects TRBV5-8 to TRBJ2-5; weak D call: TRBD1 (6 bases). The CDR3 runs to 15 residues. Trimming took 4 bases from V and 2 from J, leaving 15 bases between them. Per germline, CDR1 SGHTS and CDR2 YDEGEE. Here the CDR3 DNA reads TGTGCCAGCAGCCTCGGACAGAAGAATCAAGAGACCCAGTACTTC. Translated, it gives CASSLGQKNQETQYF.

This clone came up many times. CDR3 in DNA: TGTGCCAGCAGCCCCGGCAGGGGGACCAACTATGGCTACACCTTC. Protein: CASSPGRGTNYGYTF. The chain employs TRBV11-2 and TRBJ1-2, with 7 bases matching TRBD1. The CDR3 is made up of 15 amino acids. From germline, CDR1 is SGHAT and CDR2 FQNNGV. V shed 5 bases, J shed 2 bases, and the junction held 8 bases outside the gene matches.

This rearrangement joins TRBV10-3 to TRBJ1-1, with a weak D call TRBD1 (5 bases). Germline V gene sequence: CDR1 ENHRY, CDR2 SYGVKD. The CDR3 has 14 amino acids. Deletions cut 4 bases from V and 4 bases from J, with 13 bases between. CDR3 residues: CAISVNGGGTEAFF. CDR3 nucleotides: TGTGCCATCAGTGTCAATGGGGGGGGCACTGAAGCTTTCTTT.

The chain joins TRBV10-3 to TRBJ2-7, with 9 bases matching TRBD2. The V gene end was trimmed by 3 bases and the J gene end by 5 bases; junction bases not matched to a gene: 5. Germline-derived CDR1 and CDR2 are ENHRY and SYGVKD. The CDR3 sequence is 14 residues long. Here the CDR3 reads CAISEPIAGDEQYF. Here the CDR3 DNA reads TGTGCCATCAGTGAACCAATAGCGGGGGACGAGCAGTACTTC.

The chain combines TRBV4-2 with TRBJ1-3; weak D call: TRBD1 (5 bases). Trimming pared 5 bases from V and 1 base from J, leaving 12 bases between. The V gene's germline CDR1 is LGHNA and CDR2 YNFKEQ. The CDR3 has 15 residues. CDR3 amino acids: CASSAGDGSGNTIYF. The DNA for the CDR3 is TGTGCCAGCAGCGCGGGGGATGGTTCTGGAAACACCATATATTTT.

This chain connects TRBV2 to TRBJ1-5; no clear D. The germline CDR1 and CDR2 sequences are SNHLY and FYNNEI. This CDR3 has 14 amino acids. Trimming left V 3 bases short and J 5 bases short, with 11 bases between. CDR3 DNA: TGTGCCAGCAGTGATATGCAGATCTATCAGCCCCAGCATTTT. Residues: CASSDMQIYQPQHF. The full variable domain, completed using reference TRBV2 and TRBJ1-5, is EPEVTQTPSHQVTQMGQEVILRCVPISNHLYFYWYRQILGQKVEFLVSFYNNEISEKSEIFDDQFSVERPDGSNFTLKIRSTKLEDSAMYFCASSDMQIYQPQHFGDGTRLSIL.

The V and J genes are TRBV28 and TRBJ1-2, with D maybe TRBD1 (6 bases). The ends were cut back, 7 bases at V and 4 bases at J, with 13 bases in the middle. CDR1 is MDHEN and CDR2 is SYDVKM in the germline V gene. CDR3 size: 13 residues. The CDR3 loop reads CASIVQGGYGYTF. CDR3 sequence (DNA): TGTGCCAGCATTGTACAGGGTGGCTATGGCTACACCTTC.

This clone was seen only once. Other DNA sequences in the same sample also yield this CDR3. The chain combines TRBV28 with TRBJ2-7; 8 bases map to TRBD1. Germline V gene lookup returns CDR1 MDHEN and CDR2 SYDVKM. V lost 3 bases to trimming and J lost 3 bases; unmatched junction nucleotides: 1. This CDR3 comprises 13 residues. CDR3 DNA sequence: TGTGCCAGCAGTTTCGGACAGGGCTACGAGCAGTACTTC. It specifies CASSFGQGYEQYF.

V is TRBV7-9 and J is TRBJ2-3; TRBD1 matches at 12 bases. The J segment lost 4 bases and the V segment lost 1 base, leaving 6 bases of the junction unmatched. The CDR3 length is 17 residues. Germline CDR1 is SEHNR and CDR2 is FQNEAQ (reference sequence). This chain's CDR3 is CASSLEAGQGAADTQYF. For the CDR3, the DNA is TGTGCCAGCAGCTTAGAAGCGGGACAGGGGGCAGCAGATACGCAGTATTTT.